Listed below are T cell receptor beta chains from one sample, sequenced in a study of T cells after yellow fever vaccination. Each CDR3 protein is one row after TCRdb ran MiXCR on the 5' RACE reads. The sample has hundreds of thousands of distinct CDR3 sequences; 9.5% to 15% are singletons. This material consisted of CD4+ T cells sorted from PBMCs, taken 15 days after the yellow fever booster vaccination. The source is a man between 18 and 29 years old who received the YFV17D yellow fever vaccine. Each CDR3 is given with its conserved first and last residue. The D gene is left open where the match is weak. Size values are once, few and many counts, or a class for expanded clones, and some rows have none.

j_call,d_call,v_call,clone_size,cdr3_length,cdr3_aa,cdr3_nt
TRBJ2-3,-,TRBV7-9,-,14,CASSLLTFTDTQYF,TGTGCCAGCAGCTTACTGACCTTCACAGATACGCAGTATTTT
TRBJ2-5,-,TRBV14,few,11,CASALQETQYF,TGTGCCAGTGCACTACAAGAGACCCAGTACTTC
TRBJ2-1,-,TRBV7-9,-,17,CASSSRGGGATYNEQFF,TGTGCCAGCAGCTCCAGGGGTGGCGGGGCGACCTACAATGAGCAGTTCTTC
TRBJ1-6,-,TRBV4-1,-,15,CASSLVSDLTSPLHF,TGCGCCAGCAGCTTGGTTTCCGACCTAACTTCACCCCTCCACTTT
TRBJ1-5,-,TRBV7-8,-,13,CASSLSPDQPQHF,TGTGCCAGCAGCTTATCTCCGGATCAGCCCCAGCATTTT
TRBJ2-1,-,TRBV7-8,-,14,CASSFLEPRNEQFF,TGTGCCAGCAGCTTCTTAGAGCCCCGCAATGAGCAGTTCTTC
TRBJ1-4,-,TRBV12-3/TRBV12-4,-,14,CASTRQGPNEKLFF,TGTGCCAGCACCCGCCAGGGGCCAAATGAAAAACTGTTTTTT
TRBJ2-5,-,TRBV20-1,few,14,CSAPRDLIQETQYF,TGCAGTGCTCCCCGGGACTTGATACAAGAGACCCAGTACTTC
TRBJ1-6,-,TRBV2,few,11,CASQYSPPLHF,TGTGCCAGTCAGTACTCGCCACCCCTCCACTTT
TRBJ1-4,-,TRBV3-1,many,14,CASSLSGAPEKLFF,TGTGCCAGCAGCCTGTCAGGTGCGCCTGAAAAACTGTTTTTT
TRBJ1-2,-,TRBV6-6,many,11,CASSFQGSYTF,TGTGCCAGCAGTTTCCAGGGAAGCTACACCTTC
TRBJ1-5,TRBD1,TRBV18,few,15,CASSGGTGGNQPQHF,TGTGCCAGCTCGGGCGGGACAGGGGGCAATCAGCCCCAGCATTTT
TRBJ1-2,TRBD1,TRBV5-1,few,12,CASSQQGTGYTF,TGCGCCAGCAGTCAACAGGGGACCGGCTACACCTTC
TRBJ2-5,-,TRBV7-2,-,13,CASSFPEGETQYF,TGTGCCAGCAGCTTCCCCGAGGGGGAGACCCAGTACTTC
TRBJ1-3,-,TRBV4-2,few,13,CASSRYSGNTIYF,TGTGCCAGCAGCCGGTATTCTGGAAACACCATATATTTT
TRBJ1-4,-,TRBV20-1,-,15,CSARDPTKSNEKLFF,TGCAGTGCTAGAGATCCGACTAAGTCTAATGAAAAACTGTTTTTT
TRBJ2-1,TRBD2,TRBV9,few,14,CASSERTSGDEQFF,TGTGCCAGCAGTGAAAGGACTAGCGGGGACGAGCAGTTCTTC
TRBJ2-5,TRBD2,TRBV7-2,-,14,CASSYQRGQETQYF,TGTGCCAGCAGCTACCAGCGGGGGCAAGAGACCCAGTACTTC
TRBJ2-1,TRBD2,TRBV5-1,-,16,CASSLTSGGAENEQFF,TGCGCCAGCAGCTTGACTAGCGGGGGGGCCGAGAATGAGCAGTTCTTC
TRBJ2-1,-,TRBV21-1,few,19,CASSPSIGETSGGYNEQFF,TGTGCCAGCAGCCCTAGTATAGGGGAGACTAGCGGGGGCTACAATGAGCAGTTCTTC
TRBJ2-3,TRBD2,TRBV6-2/TRBV6-3,-,17,CASSQHAGLAGTDTQYF,TGTGCCAGCAGTCAGCACGCGGGACTAGCGGGAACAGATACGCAGTATTTT
TRBJ1-5,-,TRBV6-6,few,12,CASTHPDQPQHF,TGTGCCAGCACCCATCCGGATCAGCCCCAGCATTTT
TRBJ2-3,-,TRBV6-2/TRBV6-3,few,16,CASSPPGLPPTDTQYF,TGTGCCAGCAGTCCACCGGGACTCCCACCCACAGATACGCAGTATTTT
TRBJ1-1,-,TRBV5-1,-,14,CASSQTSGNTEAFF,TGCGCCAGCAGCCAAACCTCCGGAAACACTGAAGCTTTCTTT
TRBJ1-2,-,TRBV7-9,-,12,CASSLPGYGYTF,TGTGCCAGCAGCCTGCCGGGCTATGGCTACACCTTC